Following are 5 T cell receptor beta chains from one sample sequenced in a study of T cells in Graves' hyperthyroidism and ophthalmopathy. RNA transcripts were the template for amplifying TCR beta CDR3 regions. The study used the HTBI primer set for a first-round RT-PCR of the TCR CDR3. MiXCR, run by TCRdb on the multiplex PCR reads, gives a single entry per CDR3 protein. The sample includes hundreds of thousands of distinct CDR3 sequences, around a sixth of them seen just once. The sequencing input was blood. Every receptor here comes from a woman aged 50 to 60 with Graves' hyperthyroidism that later progressed to Graves' ophthalmopathy.

This clonotype was seen a handful of times. The chain links TRBV5-6 to TRBJ1-4, with a possible D match to TRBD1 (5 bases). This CDR3 is built from 14 residues. Between the trimmed V and J ends, which lost 2 bases and 4 bases, there was a span of 9 bases. Germline CDR1 reads SGHDT; CDR2 reads YYEEEE. Here the CDR3 reads CASSFGTDNEKLFF. As DNA, the CDR3 is TGTGCCAGCAGCTTCGGGACGGATAATGAAAAACTGTTTTTT.

This clonotype was seen a handful of times. This sequence joins TRBV29-1 and TRBJ1-1; no clear D. This CDR3 comprises 13 residues. V shed 3 bases and J shed 2 bases, with 10 bases lying between them. CDR1 is SQVTM and CDR2 is ANQGSEA in the germline V gene. The DNA of the CDR3 is TGCAGCGTTGAGCCGACACCCAACACTGAAGCTTTCTTT. Amino acid sequence: CSVEPTPNTEAFF.

This clonotype was detected many times. In nucleotides, the CDR3 is TGTGCCAGCAGCTTAAGGCAGGGGGACTTCTCTGAAGCTTTCTTT. Translated, it gives CASSLRQGDFSEAFF. V is TRBV7-2 and J is TRBJ1-1; 7 nucleotides align to TRBD1. V lost 2 bases, J lost 6 bases, and 9 bases stayed unmatched. The CDR3 spans 15 residues. Germline CDR1 SGHTA, CDR2 FQGNSA.

This clonotype has only a few counts. The chain carries TRBV18 and TRBJ1-4; 10 bases are a match to TRBD1. Germline loops: CDR1 KGHSH, CDR2 LQKENI. The length of the CDR3 is 17 residues. With 2 bases clipped from V and 8 bases from J, the junction kept 11 bases outside the gene matches. CDR3 sequence: CASSPIGPGTGVEKLFF. The DNA for the CDR3 is TGTGCCAGCTCACCAATTGGCCCCGGGACAGGGGTAGAAAAACTGTTTTTT.

This clonotype was found a few times. The chain employs TRBV20-1 and TRBJ2-1; a weak D match, TRBD2 (5 bases). This CDR3 spans 15 amino acids. The germline V gene has CDR1 DFQATT and CDR2 SNEGSKA (reference sequence). V dropped 6 bases and J dropped 7 bases, with 22 bases sitting between them. CDR3 in amino acids: CSARRLKMFGNEQFF. The CDR3 nucleotides are TGCAGTGCCCGAAGACTAAAGATGTTTGGGAATGAGCAGTTCTTC.